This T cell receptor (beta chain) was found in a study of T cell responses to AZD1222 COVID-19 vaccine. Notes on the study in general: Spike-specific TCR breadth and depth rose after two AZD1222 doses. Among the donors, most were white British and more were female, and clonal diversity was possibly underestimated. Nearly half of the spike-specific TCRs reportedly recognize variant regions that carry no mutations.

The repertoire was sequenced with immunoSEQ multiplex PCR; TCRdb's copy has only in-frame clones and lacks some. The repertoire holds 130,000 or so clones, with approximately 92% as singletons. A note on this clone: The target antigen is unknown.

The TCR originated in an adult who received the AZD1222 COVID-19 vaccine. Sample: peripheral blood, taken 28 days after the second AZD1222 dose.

The CDR3 bases are TGCGCCAGCAGCTTAGGGTCAGAGGGTCAGCCCCAGCATTTT. Translated, it gives CASSLGSEGQPQHF. The gene calls are TRBV5-1 and TRBJ1-5; no clear D gene. The CDR3 extends over 14 amino acids. Trimming took off 2 bases at V and 6 bases at J, with 12 bases between the two ends. Germline values: CDR1 SGHRS, CDR2 YFSETQ.